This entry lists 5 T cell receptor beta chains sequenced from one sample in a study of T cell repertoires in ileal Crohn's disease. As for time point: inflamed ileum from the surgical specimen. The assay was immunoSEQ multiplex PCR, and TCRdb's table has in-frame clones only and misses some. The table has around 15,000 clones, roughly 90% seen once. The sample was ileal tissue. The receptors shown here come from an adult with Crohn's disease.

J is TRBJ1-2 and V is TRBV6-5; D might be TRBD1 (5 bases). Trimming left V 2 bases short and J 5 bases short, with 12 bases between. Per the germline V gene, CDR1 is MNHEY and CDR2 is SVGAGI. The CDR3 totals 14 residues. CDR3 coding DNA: TGTGCCAGCAGTTACGGGGGGGGTTTGTATGGCTACACCTTC. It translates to CASSYGGGLYGYTF.

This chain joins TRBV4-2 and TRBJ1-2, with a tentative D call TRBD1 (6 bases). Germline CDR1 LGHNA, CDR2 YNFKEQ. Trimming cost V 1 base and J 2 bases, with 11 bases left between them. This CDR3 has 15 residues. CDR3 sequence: CASSQGGHTNYGYTF. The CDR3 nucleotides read TGTGCCAGCAGCCAAGGGGGACACACGAACTATGGCTACACCTTC.

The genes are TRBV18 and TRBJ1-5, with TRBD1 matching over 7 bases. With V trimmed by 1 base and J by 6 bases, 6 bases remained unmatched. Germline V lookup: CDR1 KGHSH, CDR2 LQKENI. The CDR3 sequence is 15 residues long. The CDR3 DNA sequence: TGTGCCAGCTCACCACGCAGGGGGGAAGGTCAGCCCCAGCATTTT. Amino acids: CASSPRRGEGQPQHF.

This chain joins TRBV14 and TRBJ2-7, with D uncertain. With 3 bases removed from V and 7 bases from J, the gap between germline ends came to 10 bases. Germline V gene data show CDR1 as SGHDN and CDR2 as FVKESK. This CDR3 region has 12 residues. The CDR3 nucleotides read TGTGCCAGCAGCCAGTACACTCGGGAGCAGTACTTC. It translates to CASSQYTREQYF.

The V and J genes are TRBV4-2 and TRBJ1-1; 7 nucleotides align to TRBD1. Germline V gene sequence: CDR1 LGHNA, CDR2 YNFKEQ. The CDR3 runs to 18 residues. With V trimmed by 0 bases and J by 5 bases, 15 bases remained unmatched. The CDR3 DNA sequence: TGTGCCAGCAGCCAAGATTCCCTGGGGGCAGGGGGGCTTACTGAAGCTTTCTTT. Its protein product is CASSQDSLGAGGLTEAFF.